This T cell receptor beta chain was identified in a study of blood T cell repertoires in COVID-19. At the level of the study: The United States, Italy and Spain supplied acute and convalescent COVID-19 samples.

V shed 4 bases, J shed 9 bases, and the junction held 10 bases outside the gene matches. The CDR3 length is 15 residues. Germline V gene data show CDR1 as SGHRS and CDR2 as YFSETQ. Patients of the Seattle cohort, enrolled during active infection, were followed longitudinally. In the source study's methods: Estimates of nucleated cell counts were drawn from the amplification of reference gene primers. Clones were read by immunoSEQ multiplex PCR, and TCRdb kept only the in-frame ones, dropping some. The V and J calls and clone size come from that table; D and trimming were worked out from the DNA. This sample carries around 270,000 clones, 80% to 85% of them seen once, and the ten largest clones take 15% to 18%.

The receptor was isolated from a person aged 65 to 85 with COVID-19, enrolled during active disease. Sample: peripheral blood. The J gene is TRBJ2-3, the V gene TRBV5-1; 11 bases line up with TRBD1. The CDR3: CASSRGQGAIGTQYF. The CDR3 bases are TGCGCCAGCAGCCGCGGACAGGGGGCGATAGGGACGCAGTATTTT.